This TCR beta chain was identified during a study of cytomegalovirus exposure and HLA in healthy donors. Looking at the study overall: T cells numbering about 179 million yielded some 110 million unique TCR beta sequences in an earlier analysis.

V lost 3 bases to trimming and J lost 8 bases; unmatched junction nucleotides: 9. The length of the CDR3 is 17 residues. Looked up from germline, CDR1 is SGDLS and CDR2 is YYNGEE. 13 Jbeta primers and 60 Vbeta primers were used for the PCR. Assay used: immunoSEQ multiplex PCR; TCRdb lists only in-frame clones, some missing. The repertoire includes nearly 95,000 clones, approximately 7.1% of them detected once, and about 2.1% sits in the top ten. The chain combines TRBV9 with TRBJ2-1, with 15 bases fitting TRBD2. Sequencing was performed on PBMCs. The receptor was derived from a man aged 45 to 65 in good health and CMV-seronegative. DNA for the CDR3: TGTGCCAGCAGCGGTGGACTAGCGGGGGGGCGATTGGATGAGCAGTTCTTC. Protein sequence: CASSGGLAGGRLDEQFF.